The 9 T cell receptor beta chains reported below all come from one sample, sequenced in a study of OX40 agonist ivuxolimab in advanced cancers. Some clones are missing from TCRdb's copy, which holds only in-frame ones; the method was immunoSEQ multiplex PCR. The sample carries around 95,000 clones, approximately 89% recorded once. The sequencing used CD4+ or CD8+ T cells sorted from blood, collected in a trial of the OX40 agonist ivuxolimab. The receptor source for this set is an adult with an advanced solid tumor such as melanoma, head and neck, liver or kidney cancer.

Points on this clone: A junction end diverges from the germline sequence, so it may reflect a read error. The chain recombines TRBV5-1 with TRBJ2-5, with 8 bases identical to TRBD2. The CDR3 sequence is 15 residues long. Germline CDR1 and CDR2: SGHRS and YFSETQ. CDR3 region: CASSLDSGTQETQYF. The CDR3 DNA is TGCGCTAGCAGCTTGGATAGCGGGACCCAAGAGACCCAGTACTTC.

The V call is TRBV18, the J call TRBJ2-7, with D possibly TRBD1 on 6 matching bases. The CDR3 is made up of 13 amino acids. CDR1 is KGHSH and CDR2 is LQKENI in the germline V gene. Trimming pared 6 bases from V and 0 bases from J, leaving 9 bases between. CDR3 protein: CASSGDNSYEQYF. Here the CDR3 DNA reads TGTGCCAGCTCTGGGGACAACTCCTACGAGCAGTACTTC.

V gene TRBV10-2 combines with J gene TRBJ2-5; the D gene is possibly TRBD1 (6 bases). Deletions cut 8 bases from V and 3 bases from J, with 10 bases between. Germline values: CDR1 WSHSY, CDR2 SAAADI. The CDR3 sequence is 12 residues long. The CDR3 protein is CASSDSKETQYF. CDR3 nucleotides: TGCGCCAGCTCGGACAGTAAAGAGACCCAGTACTTC.

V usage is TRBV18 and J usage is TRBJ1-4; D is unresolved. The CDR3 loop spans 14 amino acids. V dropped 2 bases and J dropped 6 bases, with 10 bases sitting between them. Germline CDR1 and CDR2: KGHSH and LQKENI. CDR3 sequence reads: CASSPSLEYEKLFF. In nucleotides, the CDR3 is TGTGCCAGCTCACCATCCCTGGAGTATGAAAAACTGTTTTTT.

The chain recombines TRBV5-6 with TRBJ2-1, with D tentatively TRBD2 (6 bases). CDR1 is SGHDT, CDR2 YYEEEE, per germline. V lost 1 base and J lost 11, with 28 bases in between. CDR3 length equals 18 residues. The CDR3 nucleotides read TGTGCCAGCAGCTTGTTAAAGGGGACCTTCCGGGACTCACGAAAGCAGTTCTTC. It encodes CASSLLKGTFRDSRKQFF.

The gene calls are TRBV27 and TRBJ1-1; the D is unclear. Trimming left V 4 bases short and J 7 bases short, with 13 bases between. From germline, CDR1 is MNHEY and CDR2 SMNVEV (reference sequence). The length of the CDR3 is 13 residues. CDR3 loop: CASSSGRSLEAFF. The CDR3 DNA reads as TGTGCCAGCAGTTCCGGCCGGAGCCTTGAAGCTTTCTTT.

CDR3: CASSQKRYEQYF. The DNA for the CDR3 is TGTGCCAGCAGCCAAAAACGATACGAGCAGTACTTC. The chain recombines TRBV14 with TRBJ2-7; D is ambiguous. Germline-derived CDR1 and CDR2 are SGHDN and FVKESK. Between the trimmed V and J ends, which lost 2 bases and 4 bases, there was a span of 6 bases. The CDR3 has 12 residues.

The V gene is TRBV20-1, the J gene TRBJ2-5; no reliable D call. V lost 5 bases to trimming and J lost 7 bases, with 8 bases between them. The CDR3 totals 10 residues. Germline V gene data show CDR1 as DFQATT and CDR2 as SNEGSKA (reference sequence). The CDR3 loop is CSAPIGTQYF. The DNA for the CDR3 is TGCAGTGCTCCTATAGGGACCCAGTACTTC.

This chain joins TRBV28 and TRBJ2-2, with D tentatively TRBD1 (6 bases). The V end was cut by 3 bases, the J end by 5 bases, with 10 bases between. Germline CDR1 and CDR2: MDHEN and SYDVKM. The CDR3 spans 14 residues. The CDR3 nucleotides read TGTGCCAGCAGTTTTGGACAGTGGACCGGGGAGCTGTTTTTT. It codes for CASSFGQWTGELFF. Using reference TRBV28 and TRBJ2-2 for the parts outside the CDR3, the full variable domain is DVKVTQSSRYLVKRTGEKVFLECVQDMDHENMFWYRQDPGLGLRLIYFSYDVKMKEKGDIPEGYSVSREKKERFSLILESASTNQTSMYLCASSFGQWTGELFFGEGSRLTVL.